This entry lists 2 T cell receptor beta chains sequenced from one sample in a study of blood T cell repertoires in COVID-19. Profiling relied on immunoSEQ multiplex PCR, and the TCRdb table lists in-frame clones only, not all of them. The sample lists around 150,000 clones; just over 85% were seen once. Sequencing input: peripheral blood. Source of these receptors: a man aged 65 to 85 with acute or convalescent COVID-19.

The gene calls are TRBV5-6 and TRBJ1-1; TRBD1 matches 7 bases. V shed 3 bases and J 4 bases; nucleotides not matched to a gene: 6. CDR1 and CDR2 from the germline V gene are SGHDT and YYEEEE. The CDR3 has 14 amino acids. DNA of the CDR3: TGTGCCAGCAGCTCCCGGACAGGCCTCACTGAAGCTTTCTTT. Translating it yields CASSSRTGLTEAFF.

The gene calls are TRBV2 and TRBJ2-2; 11 bases line up with TRBD2. Germline V gene sequence: CDR1 SNHLY, CDR2 FYNNEI. Trimming cost V 6 bases and J 2 bases; bases outside gene matches: 5. The CDR3 has 16 residues. CDR3 amino acids: CASSETSGINTGELFF. CDR3 coding DNA: TGTGCCAGCAGCGAGACTAGCGGGATTAACACCGGGGAGCTGTTTTTT.